The TCR beta chain described here comes from a study of CD8+ T cells in alopecia areata (dated by TCRdb to 2016 to 2018). Notes on the research overall: High-throughput TCRbeta sequencing was used to examine T cell clonal expansion in alopecia areata in both the C3H/HeJ mouse model and human patients. On the human side, TCRbeta sequencing was run on scalp tissue and on sorted CD4+ and CD8+ peripheral blood T cells from healthy controls and from alopecia areata patients with either patchy or totalis/universalis disease. Clonality in the scalp was compared among normal scalp (n=4), patchy alopecia areata scalp (n=8), and alopecia totalis/universalis scalp (n=8). RNA was obtained with the PAXgene miRNA kit for fixed scalp, the miRNeasy kit for PBMCs, and the RNeasy kit for mouse skin. TCRbeta CDR3 regions were amplified by immunoSEQ multiplex PCR with 35 Vbeta forward and 13 Jbeta reverse primers.

Results the study describes overall, beyond this receptor: Lesional scalp, especially in alopecia totalis/universalis, showed higher clonality and more expanded CD8+ clones than normal scalp, suggesting antigenic drive. Resident alphabeta T cells in normal human skin are also sequenced, complicating scalp TCR repertoire analysis, unlike mouse skin dominated by gammadelta T cells. Compared with mice, TCR sequences shared between patients were less clear, possibly partly because of HLA diversity across the patient population.

Libraries were made using the immunoSEQ multiplex PCR assay. To provide template for TCR sequencing, every sample had RNA extracted and reverse transcribed into cDNA. SuperScript III was used to make first-strand cDNA, primed with a 2:1 mix of oligo-dT and random hexamers. A synthetic immune receptor repertoire was used to gauge amplification bias, and whatever bias remained was removed computationally. Processing in the source paper ran as follows. Raw reads were preprocessed to remove errors, and CDR3 was defined by IMGT conventions from the conserved cysteine to phenylalanine. To get clonality, Shannon entropy was normalized by log2 of the number of productive unique TCRs and the result was subtracted from 1. Whether scalp clones were CD4 or CD8 was inferred by matching scalp TCRbeta sequences against CD4 and CD8 repertoires sorted from blood. The table was pulled from immuneACCESS by TCRdb, which kept in-frame rearrangements only. Such tables lose some clones; where checked, under half of the loss comes from unresolved V genes, and the rest has no known cause. That table supplies the V and J calls and clone size; D and trimming were determined from the DNA. A total of roughly 100,000 clones appear in this sample, 55% of them only once. Jointly, the top ten make up roughly 9% of the sample.

In the case of this clone: Its antigen has not been determined. No base quality information exists; no much larger clone differs at one position.

Reading the germline V gene gives CDR1 SQVTM and CDR2 ANQGSEA. V loses 7 bases of germline sequence and J loses 4 bases, and the interval between the two ends is 13 bases. The CDR3 sequence holds 12 residues, the cysteine and phenylalanine included. Just the 36-base CDR3 DNA is kept, in frame starting at base 1. After PBMCs were isolated by density centrifugation and stained for CD3, CD4 and CD8, a FACSAria was used to sort CD4+ and CD8+ T cells. Scalp biopsies and blood samples were obtained from unaffected controls. The specimen was CD4+ T cells sorted from blood. In this chain, TRBV29-1 is recombined with TRBJ2-5; TRBD2 is possibly the D segment (5 matching bases). The clonotype was recovered from a human donor in good health. CDR3 protein: CSGSTRGETQYF. The DNA reads as follows: TGCAGCGGGTCCACACGGGGAGAGACCCAGTACTTC.